A selection of T cell receptor beta chains follows, all from one sample in a study of neoadjuvant anti-PD-1 for oral cavity cancer. The data were produced by immunoSEQ multiplex PCR, yet TCRdb's version contains in-frame clones alone and is incomplete. There are 30,000 to 40,000 clones in the sample; approximately 87% occur only once, and about 3.5% lies in the top ten. The sample was PBMCs, taken before nivolumab (anti-PD-1) treatment. The source is a person aged 40 to 85 with oral cavity squamous cell carcinoma. The CDR3 runs from the conserved cysteine through the conserved F or W. A D gene is named only where the DNA matches it firmly. Expanded clones get a size class; other rows say once, few or many, or leave the size out.

V	J	D	size	DNA	CDR3
TRBV7-8	TRBJ1-1	NA	NA	TGTGCCAGCAGCTTAGGGGTGGACACTGAAGCTTTCTTT	CASSLGVDTEAFF
TRBV5-1	TRBJ1-4	NA	few	TGCGCCAGCAGCCCAGACCCTGCTAATGAAAAACTGTTTTTT	CASSPDPANEKLFF
TRBV18	TRBJ2-7	TRBD1	NA	TGTGCCAGCTCACGGCAGCGACAGGGGGAAAACGAGCAGTACTTC	CASSRQRQGENEQYF
TRBV4-3	TRBJ2-3	TRBD1	NA	TGCGCCAGCAGCCAAGATCGGGTACGGGACAGGGCCACAGATACGCAGTATTTT	CASSQDRVRDRATDTQYF
TRBV5-1	TRBJ1-6	NA	NA	TGCGCCAGCAGCTTGGCCGGGGAGGGCAGATCACCCCTCCACTTT	CASSLAGEGRSPLHF
TRBV7-9	TRBJ2-3	TRBD2	NA	TGTGCCAGCAGCTTGACTAGCGGGGGGAAGTATTTT	CASSLTSGGKYF
TRBV28	TRBJ1-5	TRBD1	NA	TGTGCCAGCAGGCAAACAGGGGGCAATCAGCCCCAGCATTTT	CASRQTGGNQPQHF
TRBV2	TRBJ2-2	NA	once	TGTGCCAGCACTGAAAGCGGGACCGGGGAGCTGTTTTTT	CASTESGTGELFF
TRBV19	TRBJ1-4	TRBD1	NA	TGTGCCAGTAGTATGGAGAGGTTGGGAGACAGGGCTGGAAAACTGTTTTTT	CASSMERLGDRAGKLFF
TRBV27	TRBJ2-5	NA	NA	TGTGCCAGCAGTTTCTGGAGGGAAGAGACCCAGTACTTC	CASSFWREETQYF
TRBV5-6	TRBJ1-4	TRBD1	NA	TGTGCCAGCAGCTTGGACCGAGACAGGGTCGAAAAACTGTTTTTT	CASSLDRDRVEKLFF
TRBV25-1	TRBJ2-1	NA	NA	TGTGCCAGCAGTCCCATGGACGGGAACCTGTACAATGAGCAGTTCTTC	CASSPMDGNLYNEQFF
TRBV29-1	TRBJ1-4	NA	NA	TGCAGCAGCCAGGGCCTTAATGAAAAACTGTTTTTT	CSSQGLNEKLFF
TRBV10-2	TRBJ2-7	NA	NA	TGCGCCAGCAGTGAGTCCCCTCCCCGGCCCTACGAGCAGTACTTC	CASSESPPRPYEQYF
TRBV5-4	TRBJ2-7	NA	few	TGTGCCAGCAGCACAATCAGGGGACAAAACCCCTACGAGCAGTACTTC	CASSTIRGQNPYEQYF
TRBV6-5	TRBJ2-1	NA	once	TGTGCCAGTAGCAGACACAATGAGCAGTTCTTC	CASSRHNEQFF
TRBV6-5	TRBJ2-2	NA	NA	TGTGCCAGCAGTTCCGACAGGCTCGAGACCGGGGAGCTGTTTTTT	CASSSDRLETGELFF
TRBV6-5	TRBJ1-1	NA	NA	TGTGCCAGCAGTGCGAGTAGTTTTTACACTGAAGCTTTCTTT	CASSASSFYTEAFF
TRBV2	TRBJ2-2	NA	NA	TGTGCCAGCAGTCAGGGGAGGGAGGAGACCGGGGAGCTGTTTTTT	CASSQGREETGELFF
TRBV19	TRBJ1-2	NA	NA	TGTGCCAGTAGTATAGTTGGAACTAACTATGGCTACACCTTC	CASSIVGTNYGYTF
TRBV4-2	TRBJ2-7	NA	medium-sized	TGTGCCAGCAGCCAAAACCGGTACGAGCAGTACTTC	CASSQNRYEQYF
TRBV29-1	TRBJ2-7	TRBD2	NA	TGCAGCGTTGTAGCGCTGCGACTAGCGGGCTTGGAGGAGTCCTACGAGCAGTACTTC	CSVVALRLAGLEESYEQYF
TRBV7-2	TRBJ1-6	TRBD1	few	TGTGCCAGCAGCTTAGCGGGACAGGGGAGAAATTCACCCCTCCACTTT	CASSLAGQGRNSPLHF
TRBV13	TRBJ2-3	TRBD1	NA	TGTGCCAGCAGAGAGCACAGGGGCTTCGCAGATACGCAGTATTTT	CASREHRGFADTQYF
TRBV10-3	TRBJ1-5	NA	NA	TGTGCCATCAGTGAGTCGAAGACCCTCCAGGTCAGCAGAGGTCAGCCCCAGCATTTT	CAISESKTLQVSRGQPQHF
TRBV4-3	TRBJ1-2	NA	few	TGCGCCAGCAGCCAAGACTGGGAAAGTCGGTATGGCTACACCTTC	CASSQDWESRYGYTF
TRBV6-1	TRBJ2-2	NA	NA	TGTGCCAGCAGTGGTATGGGACGGAACACCGGGGAGCTGTTTTTT	CASSGMGRNTGELFF
TRBV9	TRBJ1-1	NA	NA	TGTGCCAGCAGCGTAGAACGGGCCAACACTGAAGCTTTCTTT	CASSVERANTEAFF
TRBV6-1	TRBJ1-6	NA	NA	TGTGCCCGTTCTATAGAGCCCTATAATTCACCCCTCCACTTT	CARSIEPYNSPLHF
TRBV7-9	TRBJ2-5	TRBD1	NA	TGTGCCAGCAGCTTGCGGACAGGGACACAAGAGACCCAGTACTTC	CASSLRTGTQETQYF
TRBV29-1	TRBJ1-2	NA	NA	TGCAGCGTTGACAGAGGGGTTCACTATGGCTACACCTTC	CSVDRGVHYGYTF
TRBV5-1	TRBJ1-6	NA	once	TGCGCCAGCAGCTTACGAGGGGGACGGTCACCCCTCCACTTT	CASSLRGGRSPLHF
TRBV18	TRBJ2-3	NA	NA	TGTGCCAGCTCACCAAGGACTGGCACAGATACGCAGTATTTT	CASSPRTGTDTQYF
TRBV29-1	TRBJ1-2	TRBD1	NA	TGCAGCGTTGGTAGGACAGGGGGCGACTATGGCTACACCTTC	CSVGRTGGDYGYTF
TRBV7-2	TRBJ2-7	TRBD2	NA	TGTGCCAGCAGCTTAATTTGGCGGGGGGTCTACGAGCAGTACTTC	CASSLIWRGVYEQYF
TRBV9	TRBJ2-5	NA	NA	TGTGCCAGCAGCGTAGGACCGAACCAAGAGACCCAGTACTTC	CASSVGPNQETQYF
TRBV7-9	TRBJ2-5	NA	NA	TGTGCCAGCAGCTCGACGGAATTGATGGAGACCCAGTACTTC	CASSSTELMETQYF
TRBV5-4	TRBJ1-5	TRBD1	NA	TGTGCCAGCAGCTCCCCGCCGGGGACAGGGGTCCCGAGACGAGTGAAGCCCCAGCATTTT	CASSSPPGTGVPRRVKPQHF
TRBV4-1	TRBJ2-3	NA	NA	TGCGCCAGCAGCCAGACAGGACTCCGCACAGATACGCAGTATTTT	CASSQTGLRTDTQYF
TRBV11-2	TRBJ2-7	TRBD2	few	TGTGCCAGCAGCTTAGGGACTAGCGGGGCGTACGAGCAGTACTTC	CASSLGTSGAYEQYF
TRBV28	TRBJ2-7	NA	NA	TGTGCCAGCAGGAAAGGACAGAGCTCCTACGAGCAGTACTTC	CASRKGQSSYEQYF
TRBV5-4	TRBJ2-1	TRBD1	NA	TGTGCCAGCAGCTACAGGGGCAGCTCCTACAATGAGCAGTTCTTC	CASSYRGSSYNEQFF
TRBV5-1	TRBJ2-5	TRBD2	once	TGCGCCAGCAGCTTGGTCCCAGCGGGGCAAGAGACCCAGTACTTC	CASSLVPAGQETQYF
TRBV19	TRBJ2-1	TRBD2	NA	TGTGCCAGTAGTACCCAACTAGCGGGGGGACTTTACAATGAGCAGTTCTTC	CASSTQLAGGLYNEQFF
TRBV5-4	TRBJ1-3	NA	once	TGTGCCAGCAGCTTGAGTCTGGGCCCTGGAAACACCATATATTTT	CASSLSLGPGNTIYF
TRBV6-5	TRBJ2-7	NA	NA	TGTGCCAGCAGTACCTACTACGAGCAGTACTTC	CASSTYYEQYF
TRBV27	TRBJ1-1	NA	NA	TGTGCCAGCAGTTTATCTGGCACTATGAACACTGAAGCTTTCTTT	CASSLSGTMNTEAFF
TRBV19	TRBJ1-3	NA	NA	TGTGCCAGTAGCCTAGAGACCTCGGGACTGGACACCATATATTTT	CASSLETSGLDTIYF
TRBV29-1	TRBJ2-7	NA	NA	TGCAGCGCACAGGTTGATGGCTTCGAGCAGTACTTC	CSAQVDGFEQYF
TRBV19	TRBJ2-3	NA	NA	TGTGCCAGTAGTCTCGGGACTGGCACAGATACGCAGTATTTT	CASSLGTGTDTQYF
TRBV30	TRBJ2-3	NA	NA	TGTGCCTGGAGTAGAGATACGCAGTATTTT	CAWSRDTQYF